This is a list of T cell receptor beta chains from one sample in a study of blood T cell repertoires in COVID-19. Profiled with immunoSEQ multiplex PCR; TCRdb holds only in-frame clones, not every one. The sample shows 45,000 to 50,000 clones, under 85% of them seen only once. Sequencing was carried out using peripheral blood. All receptors derive from a man older than 75 in a cohort sampled during active COVID-19. CDR3s include the opening cysteine and the closing phenylalanine or tryptophan. The D gene is left open where the match is weak. Not every row has a clone size; where given, it reads once, few, many or a size class.

CDR3aa: CASRSGLAGIINTGELFF
CDR3nt: TGTGCCAGCAGATCAGGACTAGCGGGTATCATAAACACCGGGGAGCTGTTTTTT
d_gene: TRBD2
abundance: NA
v_gene: TRBV3-1/TRBV3-2
j_gene: TRBJ2-2

CDR3aa: CASSLEGTSGRWEQFF
CDR3nt: TGTGCCAGCAGCTTAGAAGGGACTAGCGGGAGGTGGGAGCAGTTCTTC
d_gene: TRBD2
abundance: NA
v_gene: TRBV11-2
j_gene: TRBJ2-1

CDR3aa: CASSLDGNQPQHF
CDR3nt: TGTGCCAGCAGCTTAGACGGGAATCAGCCCCAGCATTTT
d_gene: NA
abundance: NA
v_gene: TRBV7-2
j_gene: TRBJ1-5

CDR3aa: CASSPEGAFYEQYF
CDR3nt: TGTGCCAGCAGCCCCGAGGGCGCTTTCTACGAGCAGTACTTC
d_gene: NA
abundance: once
v_gene: TRBV7-2
j_gene: TRBJ2-7

CDR3aa: CASKRIDNSPLHF
CDR3nt: TGTGCCAGCAAGAGGATCGATAATTCACCCCTCCACTTT
d_gene: NA
abundance: NA
v_gene: TRBV12-3/TRBV12-4
j_gene: TRBJ1-6

CDR3aa: CATHGRYYGYTF
CDR3nt: TGTGCCACCCATGGGCGCTACTATGGCTACACCTTC
d_gene: NA
abundance: NA
v_gene: TRBV12-3/TRBV12-4
j_gene: TRBJ1-2

CDR3aa: CTSSQGLAGGPGEQFF
CDR3nt: TGCACCAGCAGCCAAGGACTAGCGGGAGGGCCAGGTGAGCAGTTCTTC
d_gene: NA
abundance: NA
v_gene: TRBV1
j_gene: TRBJ2-1

CDR3aa: CASSFRSLREPDTQYF
CDR3nt: TGCGCCAGCAGCTTCCGGTCTTTAAGGGAGCCAGATACGCAGTATTTT
d_gene: NA
abundance: NA
v_gene: TRBV5-1
j_gene: TRBJ2-3

CDR3aa: CASSLARASTDTQYF
CDR3nt: TGTGCCAGCAGCTTAGCCAGGGCGAGCACAGATACGCAGTATTTT
d_gene: NA
abundance: few
v_gene: TRBV7-9
j_gene: TRBJ2-3

CDR3aa: CARSYSGTGEYNEQFF
CDR3nt: TGTGCCAGAAGCTACTCCGGGACGGGAGAATACAATGAGCAGTTCTTC
d_gene: NA
abundance: NA
v_gene: TRBV5-3
j_gene: TRBJ2-1

CDR3aa: CAIRKTVNTEAFF
CDR3nt: TGTGCCATCAGGAAGACAGTCAACACTGAAGCTTTCTTT
d_gene: NA
abundance: NA
v_gene: TRBV10-3
j_gene: TRBJ1-1

CDR3aa: CASRPQGVGSNEQFF
CDR3nt: TGTGCCAGTAGACCGCAGGGGGTTGGATCCAATGAGCAGTTCTTC
d_gene: TRBD1
abundance: NA
v_gene: TRBV19
j_gene: TRBJ2-1

CDR3aa: CASREGGMNYGYTF
CDR3nt: TGTGCCAGCAGGGAGGGGGGGATGAACTATGGCTACACCTTC
d_gene: NA
abundance: NA
v_gene: TRBV2
j_gene: TRBJ1-2

CDR3aa: CASSLVVQQGPQHF
CDR3nt: TGTGCCAGCAGCTTGGTGGTCCAGCAGGGGCCCCAGCATTTT
d_gene: NA
abundance: once
v_gene: TRBV5-5
j_gene: TRBJ1-5

CDR3aa: CAISDEGSGGYEQYF
CDR3nt: TGTGCCATCAGTGACGAAGGTAGCGGGGGCTACGAGCAGTACTTC
d_gene: TRBD2
abundance: NA
v_gene: TRBV10-3
j_gene: TRBJ2-7

CDR3aa: CSEQRGAQETQYF
CDR3nt: TGCAGCGAGCAGCGGGGGGCCCAAGAGACCCAGTACTTC
d_gene: TRBD2
abundance: NA
v_gene: TRBV29-1
j_gene: TRBJ2-5

CDR3aa: CASSSQRGAVYEQYF
CDR3nt: TGTGCCAGCAGCTCCCAGCGGGGGGCCGTCTACGAGCAGTACTTC
d_gene: TRBD2
abundance: NA
v_gene: TRBV13
j_gene: TRBJ2-7